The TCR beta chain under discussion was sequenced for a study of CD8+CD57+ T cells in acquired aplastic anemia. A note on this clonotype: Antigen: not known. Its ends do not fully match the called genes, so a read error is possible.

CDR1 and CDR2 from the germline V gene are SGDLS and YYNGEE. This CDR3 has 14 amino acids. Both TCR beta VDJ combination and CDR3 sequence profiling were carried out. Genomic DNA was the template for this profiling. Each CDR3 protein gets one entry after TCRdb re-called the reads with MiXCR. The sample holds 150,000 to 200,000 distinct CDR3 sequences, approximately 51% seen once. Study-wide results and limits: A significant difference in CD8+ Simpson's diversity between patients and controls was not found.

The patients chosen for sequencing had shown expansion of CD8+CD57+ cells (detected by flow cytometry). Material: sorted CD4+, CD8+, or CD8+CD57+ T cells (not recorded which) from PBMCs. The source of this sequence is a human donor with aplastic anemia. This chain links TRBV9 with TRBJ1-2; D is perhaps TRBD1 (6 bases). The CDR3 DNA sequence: TGTGCCAGCAGCAAGGAGGGGGGGAACTATGGCCACACCTTC. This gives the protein CASSKEGGNYGHTF.